Described below is a single T cell receptor (beta chain) sequence and its context. Its antigen is not identified. The germline gives CDR1 MNHNS, CDR2 SASEGT. Trimming cost V 3 bases and J 9 bases, with 12 bases left between them. CDR3 length: 13 amino acids. The data were obtained in a study of T cell responses to AZD1222 COVID-19 vaccine. Study observations and caveats: The span of vaccine-associated CD4 TCRs extended across spike, with dominance at 160-218 and 743-854.

The assay was immunoSEQ multiplex PCR, and TCRdb's table has in-frame clones only and misses some. The table lists 180,000 or so clones, about nine tenths of them singletons, with roughly 4.3% in the top ten. The source of this sequence is an adult who received the MenACWY meningococcal vaccine as a control. The gene calls are TRBV6-1 and TRBJ2-1, with unresolved D. The sequencing here drew on peripheral blood, taken 28 days after the second dose of the MenACWY control vaccine. CDR3: CASSERLVVEQFF. DNA for the CDR3: TGTGCCAGCAGTGAGCGTTTGGTGGTTGAGCAGTTCTTC.